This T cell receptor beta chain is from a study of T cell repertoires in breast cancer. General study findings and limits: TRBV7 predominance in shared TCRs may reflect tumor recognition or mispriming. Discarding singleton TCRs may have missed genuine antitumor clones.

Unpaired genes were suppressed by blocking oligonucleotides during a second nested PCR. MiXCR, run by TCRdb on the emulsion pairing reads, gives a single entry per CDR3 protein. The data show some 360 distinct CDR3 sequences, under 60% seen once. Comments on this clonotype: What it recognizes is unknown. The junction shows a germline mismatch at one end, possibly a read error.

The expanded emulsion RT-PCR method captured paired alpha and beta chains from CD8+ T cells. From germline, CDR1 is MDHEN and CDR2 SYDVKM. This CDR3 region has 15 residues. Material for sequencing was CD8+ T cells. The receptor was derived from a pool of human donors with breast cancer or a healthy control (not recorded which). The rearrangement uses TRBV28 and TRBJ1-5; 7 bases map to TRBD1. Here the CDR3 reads CASSSGQRSNQPQHF. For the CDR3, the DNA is TGTGCCAGTAGTTCGGGACAGAGAAGCAATCAGCCCCAGCATTTT. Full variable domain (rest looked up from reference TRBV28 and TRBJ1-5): DVKVTQSSRYLVKRTGEKVFLECVQDMDHENMFWYRQDPGLGLRLIYFSYDVKMKEKGDIPEGYSVSREKKERFSLILESASTNQTSMYLCASSSGQRSNQPQHFGDGTRLSIL.